These 9 T cell receptor beta chains were sequenced from one sample in a study of T cell responses to AZD1222 COVID-19 vaccine (dated by TCRdb to the early 2020s). This sample's time point label indicates: baseline before first vaccination. Libraries came from the immunoSEQ multiplex PCR assay. TCRdb re-hosts the immuneACCESS table, in-frame sequences only. Its copies lack some clones; in the studies checked, an unresolved V gene accounts for under half of them, and the cause for the rest is not known. The sample contains under 200,000 clones, roughly 90% of them found a single time. The leading ten clones occupy roughly 5.5% of the sample. This material consisted of peripheral blood, taken on day 0 of AZD1222 vaccination. These receptor sequences come from an adult in good health.

The V gene is TRBV5-4, the J gene TRBJ1-2; D perhaps matches TRBD1 (6 bases). Germline V gives CDR1 SGHNT, CDR2 YYREEE (reference sequence). With 2 bases removed from V and 2 bases from J, the gap between germline ends came to 13 bases. The CDR3 contains 15 residues. The CDR3 spells CASSFGQSQNYGYTF. As DNA, the CDR3 is TGTGCCAGCAGCTTCGGACAGTCCCAAAACTATGGCTACACCTTC. The whole variable domain, remainder taken from reference TRBV5-4 and TRBJ1-2, is ETGVTQSPTHLIKTRGQQVTLRCSSQSGHNTVSWYQQALGQGPQFIFQYYREEENGRGNFPPRFSGLQFPNYSSELNVNALELDDSALYLCASSFGQSQNYGYTFGSGTRLTVV.

The chain has TRBV27 and TRBJ2-7; 7 positions agree with TRBD1. There are 13 residues in the CDR3. Germline loops: CDR1 MNHEY, CDR2 SMNVEV (reference sequence). The trim removed 0 bases at V and 9 bases at J, leaving 5 bases unmatched. The CDR3 nucleotides are TGTGCCAGCAGTTTATCCAGGGGGTCCTTGCAGTACTTC. Protein: CASSLSRGSLQYF.

In DNA, the CDR3 is TGTGCCACCAGCAGAGATCCAATGCAGCCCCAGCATTTT. The encoded protein is CATSRDPMQPQHF. J is TRBJ1-5 and V is TRBV15, with D uncertain. Trimming stripped 0 bases from V and 7 bases from J, with 7 bases between. This CDR3 has 13 amino acids. CDR1 LNHNV and CDR2 YYDKDF come from the germline V gene (reference sequence).

The chain couples TRBV28 to TRBJ1-2; no definite D call. Trimming took 5 bases from V and 4 from J, leaving 11 bases between them. This CDR3 contains 13 residues. The germline V gene has CDR1 MDHEN and CDR2 SYDVKM. CDR3 bases: TGTGCCAGCAGTAGTAGAATACTCTATGGCTACACCTTC. The encoded protein is CASSSRILYGYTF.

The chain carries TRBV4-1 and TRBJ1-2; D remains ambiguous. Germline assignment: CDR1 MGHRA and CDR2 YSYEKL. V was shortened by 4 bases and J by 7 bases, with 16 bases between the two germline ends. This CDR3 contains 14 residues. CDR3: CASSPTPGAAGYTF. CDR3 in DNA: TGCGCCAGCAGCCCGACACCCGGAGCGGCTGGCTACACCTTC.

Here the CDR3 reads CASSVGPALNIQYF. The CDR3 DNA reads TGTGCCAGCAGCGTTGGGCCGGCGTTAAACATTCAGTACTTC. The rearrangement joins TRBV9 to TRBJ2-4; D gene ambiguous. Germline loops: CDR1 SGDLS, CDR2 YYNGEE. The ends were cut back, 2 bases at V and 6 bases at J, with 12 bases in the middle. The CDR3 consists of 14 residues.

In its sample, this clone was seen once. This sequence joins TRBV6-1 and TRBJ1-2; D gene uncertain. Deletions cut 3 bases from V and 4 bases from J, with 9 bases between. The CDR3 loop spans 13 amino acids. Germline V gene lookup returns CDR1 MNHNS and CDR2 SASEGT. The CDR3 DNA reads as TGTGCCAGCAGTGACCCAGCGATCTATGGCTACACCTTC. Its protein is CASSDPAIYGYTF.

The chain recombines TRBV12-5 with TRBJ2-1; 7 positions agree with TRBD1. Trimming at V came to 1 base and at J to 9 bases, leaving 6 bases not matched to a gene. The V gene's germline CDR1 is LGHNT and CDR2 FRNRAP. The CDR3 contains 14 residues. CDR3 coding DNA: TGTGCTAGTGGTTTGGCCGAACACAGGGGTGAGCAGTTCTTC. Amino acids: CASGLAEHRGEQFF. Full variable domain (rest looked up from reference TRBV12-5 and TRBJ2-1): DARVTQTPRHKVTEMGQEVTMRCQPILGHNTVFWYRQTMMQGLELLAYFRNRAPLDDSGMPKDRFSAEMPDATLATLKIQPSEPRDSAVYFCASGLAEHRGEQFFGPGTRLTVL.

This clone has just a few counts. In DNA form, the CDR3 reads TGTGCCAGCAGCTTGGCCAACAGGTCCCCCCAAGACAATGAGCAGTTCTTC. This translates into CASSLANRSPQDNEQFF. The chain uses TRBV5-4 and TRBJ2-1; D is perhaps TRBD1 (5 bases). From germline, CDR1 is SGHNT and CDR2 YYREEE (reference sequence). Trimming left V 0 bases short and J 5 bases short, with 18 bases between. CDR3 length: 17 residues.